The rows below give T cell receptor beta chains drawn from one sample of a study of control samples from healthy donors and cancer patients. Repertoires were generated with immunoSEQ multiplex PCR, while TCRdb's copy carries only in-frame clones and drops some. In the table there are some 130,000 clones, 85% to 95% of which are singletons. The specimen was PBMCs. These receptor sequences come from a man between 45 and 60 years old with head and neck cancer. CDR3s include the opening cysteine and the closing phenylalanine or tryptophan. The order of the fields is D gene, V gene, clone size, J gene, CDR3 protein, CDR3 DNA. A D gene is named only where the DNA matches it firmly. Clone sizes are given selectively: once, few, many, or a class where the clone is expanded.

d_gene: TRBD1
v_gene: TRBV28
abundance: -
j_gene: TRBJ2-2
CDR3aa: CASSTGTANTGELFF
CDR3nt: TGTGCCAGCAGCACCGGGACAGCGAACACCGGGGAGCTGTTTTTT

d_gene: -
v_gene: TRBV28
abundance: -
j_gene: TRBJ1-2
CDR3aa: CASSLSAGLGNYGYTF
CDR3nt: TGTGCCAGCAGTTTATCAGCAGGGCTGGGGAACTATGGCTACACCTTC

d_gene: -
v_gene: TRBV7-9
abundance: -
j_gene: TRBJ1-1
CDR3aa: CASSPFALKRQPYTEAFF
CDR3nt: TGTGCCAGCAGCCCTTTCGCTTTAAAGCGGCAGCCTTACACTGAAGCTTTCTTT

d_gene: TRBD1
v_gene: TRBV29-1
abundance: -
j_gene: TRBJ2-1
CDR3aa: CSATGQGVYNEQFF
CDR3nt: TGCAGCGCTACCGGGCAGGGGGTCTACAATGAGCAGTTCTTC

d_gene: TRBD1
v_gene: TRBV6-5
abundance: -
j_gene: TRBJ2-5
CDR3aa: CASSNRDRGLETQYF
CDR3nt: TGTGCCAGCAGCAACCGGGACAGGGGGCTGGAGACCCAGTACTTC

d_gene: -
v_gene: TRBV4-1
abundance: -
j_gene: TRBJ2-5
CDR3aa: CASSQEDSSETQYF
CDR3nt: TGCGCCAGCAGCCAAGAGGACAGCAGCGAGACCCAGTACTTC

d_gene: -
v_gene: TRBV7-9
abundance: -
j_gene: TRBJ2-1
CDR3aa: CASSPYGSSYNEQFF
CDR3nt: TGTGCCAGCAGCCCTTACGGGAGCTCCTACAATGAGCAGTTCTTC

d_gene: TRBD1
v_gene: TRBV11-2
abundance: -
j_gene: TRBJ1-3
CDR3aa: CASSSGQGGGNTIYF
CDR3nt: TGTGCCAGCAGCTCCGGACAGGGGGGTGGAAACACCATATATTTT

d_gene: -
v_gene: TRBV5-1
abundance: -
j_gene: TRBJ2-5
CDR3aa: CASSLEETQYF
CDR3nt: TGCGCCAGCAGCTTGGAAGAGACCCAGTACTTC

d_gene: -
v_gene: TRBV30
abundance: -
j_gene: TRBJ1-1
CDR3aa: CAFGLELNTEAFF
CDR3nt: TGTGCCTTCGGATTGGAGCTAAACACTGAAGCTTTCTTT

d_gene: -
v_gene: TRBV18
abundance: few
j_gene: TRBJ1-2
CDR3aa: CASSTPRERAYGYTF
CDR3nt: TGTGCCAGCTCAACCCCCAGGGAGAGAGCGTATGGCTACACCTTC

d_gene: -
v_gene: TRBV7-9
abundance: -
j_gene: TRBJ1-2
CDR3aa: CASSLATGTHGYTF
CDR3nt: TGTGCCAGCAGCTTAGCCACAGGGACCCATGGCTACACCTTC

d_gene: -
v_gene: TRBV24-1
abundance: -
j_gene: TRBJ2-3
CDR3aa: CATSDDDLRTQYF
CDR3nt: TGTGCCACCAGTGATGATGACTTGAGGACGCAGTATTTT

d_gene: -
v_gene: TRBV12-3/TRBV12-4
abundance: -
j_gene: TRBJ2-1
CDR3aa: CASSWTGGNEQFF
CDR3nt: TGTGCCAGCAGTTGGACAGGAGGGAATGAGCAGTTCTTC

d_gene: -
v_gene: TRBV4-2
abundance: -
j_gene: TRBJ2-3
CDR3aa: CASSQGKTGRTDTQYF
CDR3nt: TGTGCCAGCAGCCAAGGAAAGACAGGCCGCACAGATACGCAGTATTTT

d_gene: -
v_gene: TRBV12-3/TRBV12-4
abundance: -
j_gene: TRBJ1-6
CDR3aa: CASRPGPNSPLHF
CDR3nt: TGTGCCAGCAGGCCGGGACCCAATTCACCCCTCCACTTT